A single sample gave rise to the 2 T cell receptor beta chains below, sequenced in a study of blood T cell dynamics during melanoma immunotherapy. Sequenced by immunoSEQ multiplex PCR; TCRdb stores in-frame clones only, minus some. The table has about 13,000 clones, 92% seen once. Time point here: pre-treatment baseline. The specimen comprised effector memory CD8+ T cells from blood, sampled from a patient treated with checkpoint blockade. The receptor source for this set is a human donor with melanoma.

V usage is TRBV27 and J usage is TRBJ2-7, with D possibly matching TRBD2 (5 bases). V was pared by 1 base and J by 0 bases, with 7 bases between. The length of the CDR3 is 14 residues. The V gene's germline CDR1 is MNHEY and CDR2 SMNVEV (reference sequence). The CDR3 DNA reads TGTGCCAGCAGTTTATACGCGGGCTCCTACGAGCAGTACTTC. Amino acids: CASSLYAGSYEQYF.

A single count supports this clone. The chain is built from TRBV9 and TRBJ1-1; D remains ambiguous. The CDR3 is 15 amino acids. The V and J ends lost 0 bases and 1 base respectively, with 10 bases between them. CDR1 and CDR2 (germline): SGDLS, YYNGEE. The CDR3 DNA sequence: TGTGCCAGCAGCGTAGGGAGTCTAGGGAACACTGAAGCTTTCTTT. Protein: CASSVGSLGNTEAFF.